This TCR beta chain was obtained from a study of cytomegalovirus exposure and HLA in healthy donors. On the study more broadly: Prior work identified around 120 million unique TCR beta sequences in about 179 million T cells.

Both 60 Vbeta primers and 13 Jbeta primers went into the PCR. Assay used: immunoSEQ multiplex PCR; TCRdb lists only in-frame clones, some missing. Of 80,000 to 95,000 clones in the sample, more than 75% were seen once. General study results and limits: Sequence variants that were highly shared formed a cluster that was likely a sequencing artifact. Later analysis identified a missense DCLRE1C variant that was linked to TCR beta V- and J-gene trimming. Solely CMV serostatus was available to characterize immune exposure.

J was trimmed by 6 bases and V by 6 bases; bases with no gene match: 8. The CDR3 runs 15 residues. Germline CDR1 reads SNHLY; CDR2 reads FYNNEI. Points on this clone: What it binds is not known.

This chain connects TRBV2 to TRBJ2-5; 12 bases match TRBD1. The specimen sequenced was PBMCs. The receptor was derived from a woman aged 40 to 50 in good health and CMV-seropositive. The CDR3 DNA sequence: TGTGCCAGCAGCGCCGGGACAGGGGGCGAGAAGACCCAGTACTTC. This translates into CASSAGTGGEKTQYF.